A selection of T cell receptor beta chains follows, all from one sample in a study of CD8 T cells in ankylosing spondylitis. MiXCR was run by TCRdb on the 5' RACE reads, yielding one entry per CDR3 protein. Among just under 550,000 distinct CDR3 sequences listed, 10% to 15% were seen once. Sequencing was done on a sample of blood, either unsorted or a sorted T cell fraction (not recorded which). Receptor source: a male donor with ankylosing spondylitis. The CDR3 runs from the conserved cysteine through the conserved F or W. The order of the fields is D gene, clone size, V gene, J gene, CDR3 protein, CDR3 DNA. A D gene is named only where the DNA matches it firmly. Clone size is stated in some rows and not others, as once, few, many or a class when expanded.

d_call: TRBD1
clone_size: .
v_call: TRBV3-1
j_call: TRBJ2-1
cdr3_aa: CASSPLGTGSYNEQFF
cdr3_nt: TGTGCCAGCAGCCCCCTGGGGACAGGCTCCTACAATGAGCAGTTCTTC

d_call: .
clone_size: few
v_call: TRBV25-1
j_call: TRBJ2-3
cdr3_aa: CASSESQRGDTQYF
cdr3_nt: TGTGCCAGCAGTGAATCCCAGAGGGGAGATACGCAGTATTTT

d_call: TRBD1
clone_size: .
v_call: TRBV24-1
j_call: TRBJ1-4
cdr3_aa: CATSDYRGFREKLFF
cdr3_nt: TGTGCCACCAGTGACTACAGGGGATTTCGTGAAAAACTGTTTTTT

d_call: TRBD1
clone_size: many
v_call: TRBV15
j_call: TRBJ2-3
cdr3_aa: CATSRGDRADTQYF
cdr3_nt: TGTGCCACCAGCAGAGGAGACAGGGCCGATACGCAGTATTTT

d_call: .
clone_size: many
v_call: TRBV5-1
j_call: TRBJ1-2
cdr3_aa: CASSSVDYLKRAYGYTF
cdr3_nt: TGCGCCAGCAGCTCGGTAGACTATCTAAAACGGGCCTATGGCTACACCTTC

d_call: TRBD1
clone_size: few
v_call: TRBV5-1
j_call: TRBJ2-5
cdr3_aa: CASSLNSGQGAVKTQYF
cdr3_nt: TGCGCCAGCAGCTTAAATTCGGGACAGGGGGCTGTGAAGACCCAGTACTTC

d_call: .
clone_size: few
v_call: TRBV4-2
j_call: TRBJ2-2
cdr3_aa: CASSQVGENTGELFF
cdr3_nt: TGTGCCAGCAGCCAAGTCGGGGAGAACACCGGGGAGCTGTTTTTT

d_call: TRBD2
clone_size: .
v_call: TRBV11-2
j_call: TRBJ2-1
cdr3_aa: CASSFHPSSGSSVNEQFF
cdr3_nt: TGTGCCAGCAGCTTTCATCCTTCTAGCGGGAGTTCAGTGAATGAGCAGTTCTTC

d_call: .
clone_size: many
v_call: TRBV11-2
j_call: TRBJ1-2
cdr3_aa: CASSKPGSGYTF
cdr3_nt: TGTGCCAGCAGCAAACCCGGGAGCGGCTACACCTTC

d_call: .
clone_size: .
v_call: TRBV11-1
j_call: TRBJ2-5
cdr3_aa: CASSASPGRRTEFQETQYF
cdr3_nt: TGTGCCAGCAGCGCAAGCCCGGGAAGGCGCACCGAGTTCCAAGAGACCCAGTACTTC

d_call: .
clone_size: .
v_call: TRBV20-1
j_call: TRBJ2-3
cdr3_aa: CSARGGDSTDTQYF
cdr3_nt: TGCAGTGCTAGAGGAGGAGATAGCACAGATACGCAGTATTTT

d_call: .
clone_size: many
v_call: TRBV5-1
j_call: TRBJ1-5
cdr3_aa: CASRADSNQPQHF
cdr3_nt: TGCGCCAGCAGGGCAGATAGCAATCAGCCCCAGCATTTT

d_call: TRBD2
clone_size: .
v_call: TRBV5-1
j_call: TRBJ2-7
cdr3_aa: CASSLVGTTYEQYF
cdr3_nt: TGCGCCAGCAGCTTGGTCGGGACTACATACGAGCAGTACTTC

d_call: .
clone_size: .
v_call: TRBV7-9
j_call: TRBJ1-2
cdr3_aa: CASSLIGRITNYGYTF
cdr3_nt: TGTGCCAGCAGCTTAATTGGCAGGATTACGAACTATGGCTACACCTTC

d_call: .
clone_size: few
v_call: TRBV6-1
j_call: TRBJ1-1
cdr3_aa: CASREPVMEDFTEAFF
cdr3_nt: TGTGCCAGCAGGGAACCCGTAATGGAGGACTTTACTGAAGCTTTCTTT

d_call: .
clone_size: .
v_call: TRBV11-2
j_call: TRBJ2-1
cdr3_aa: CATGANEQFF
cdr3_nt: TGTGCCACAGGGGCCAATGAGCAGTTCTTC

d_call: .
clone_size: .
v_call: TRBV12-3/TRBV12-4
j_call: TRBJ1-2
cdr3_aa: CASSFGGNGYTF
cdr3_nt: TGTGCCAGCAGTTTCGGGGGGAATGGCTACACCTTC

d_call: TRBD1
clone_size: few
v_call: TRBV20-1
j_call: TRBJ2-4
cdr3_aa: CSARSRQGADIQYF
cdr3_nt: TGCAGTGCTAGATCGAGACAGGGGGCGGACATTCAGTACTTC

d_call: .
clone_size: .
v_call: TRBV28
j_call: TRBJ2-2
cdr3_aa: CASNRVVNGELFF
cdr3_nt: TGTGCCAGCAACAGGGTGGTCAACGGGGAGCTGTTTTTT

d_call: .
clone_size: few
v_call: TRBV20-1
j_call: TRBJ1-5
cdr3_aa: CSAIPGGNQPQHF
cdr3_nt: TGCAGTGCTATCCCTGGGGGGAATCAGCCCCAGCATTTT

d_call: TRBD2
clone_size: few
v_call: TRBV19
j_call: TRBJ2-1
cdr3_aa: CASSSRAGVVAEQFF
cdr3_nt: TGTGCCAGTAGTTCGAGAGCGGGAGTAGTCGCTGAGCAGTTCTTC

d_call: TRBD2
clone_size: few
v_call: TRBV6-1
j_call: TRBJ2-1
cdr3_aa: CATRTSGQDEEFF
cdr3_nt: TGTGCCACCCGGACTAGCGGGCAAGACGAGGAGTTCTTC

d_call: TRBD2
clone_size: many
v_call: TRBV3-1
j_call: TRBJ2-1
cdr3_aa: CASSRRGAGGRNEQFF
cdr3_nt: TGTGCCAGCAGCCGCCGGGGGGCGGGGGGAAGAAATGAGCAGTTCTTC

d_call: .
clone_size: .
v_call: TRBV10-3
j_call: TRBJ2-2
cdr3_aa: CAISDWTSTGELFF
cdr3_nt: TGTGCCATCAGTGACTGGACAAGCACCGGGGAGCTGTTTTTT

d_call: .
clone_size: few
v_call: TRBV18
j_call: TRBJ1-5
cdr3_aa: CASSSGQGTGQPQHF
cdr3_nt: TGTGCCAGCTCATCCGGGCAGGGGACGGGTCAGCCCCAGCATTTT

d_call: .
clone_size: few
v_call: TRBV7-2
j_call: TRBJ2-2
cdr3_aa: CASSPQGLGTGELFF
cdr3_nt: TGTGCCAGCAGCCCGCAGGGCCTAGGCACCGGGGAGCTGTTTTTT

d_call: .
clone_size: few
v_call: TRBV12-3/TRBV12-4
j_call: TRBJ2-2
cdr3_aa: CASSPLGVGELFF
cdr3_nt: TGTGCCAGCAGCCCCTTAGGGGTGGGGGAGCTGTTTTTT

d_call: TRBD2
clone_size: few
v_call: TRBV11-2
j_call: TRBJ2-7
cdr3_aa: CASSFRARDYSYEQYF
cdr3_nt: TGTGCCAGCAGCTTTAGGGCCCGGGACTACTCCTACGAGCAGTACTTC

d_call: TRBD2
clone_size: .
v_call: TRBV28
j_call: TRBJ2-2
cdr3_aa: CASSGGRPTGELFF
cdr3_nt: TGTGCCAGCAGTGGCGGGAGACCGACCGGGGAGCTGTTTTTT

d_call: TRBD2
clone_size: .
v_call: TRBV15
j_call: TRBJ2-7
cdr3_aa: CATSVLAGGSYEQYF
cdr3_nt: TGTGCCACCAGCGTACTAGCGGGAGGCTCCTACGAGCAGTACTTC

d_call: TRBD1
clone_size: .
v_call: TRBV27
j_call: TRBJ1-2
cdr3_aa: CASKLHGTGDGYTF
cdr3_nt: TGTGCCAGCAAACTGCACGGGACAGGGGACGGCTACACCTTC

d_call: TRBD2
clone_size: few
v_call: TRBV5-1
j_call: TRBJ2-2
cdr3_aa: CASSYGTSGSISGELFF
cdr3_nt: TGCGCCAGCAGCTACGGGACTAGCGGGAGTATTTCCGGGGAGCTGTTTTTT

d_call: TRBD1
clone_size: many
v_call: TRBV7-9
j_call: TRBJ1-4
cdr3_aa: CASSSDRGGEKLFF
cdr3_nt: TGTGCCAGCAGCTCAGACAGGGGAGGCGAAAAACTGTTTTTT

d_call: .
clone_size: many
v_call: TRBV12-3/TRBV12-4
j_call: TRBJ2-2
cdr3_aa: CASSPGAASYTGELFF
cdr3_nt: TGTGCCAGCAGCCCCGGGGCGGCTTCTTACACCGGGGAGCTGTTTTTT

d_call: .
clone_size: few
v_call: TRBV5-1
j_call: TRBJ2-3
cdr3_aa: CASSEDFTSTDTQYF
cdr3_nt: TGCGCCAGCAGCGAGGACTTCACTAGCACAGATACGCAGTATTTT

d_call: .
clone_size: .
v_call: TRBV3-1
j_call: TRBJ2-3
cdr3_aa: CASSLTSSRTDTQYF
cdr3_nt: TGTGCCAGCAGCCTTACTAGCAGCCGCACAGATACGCAGTATTTT

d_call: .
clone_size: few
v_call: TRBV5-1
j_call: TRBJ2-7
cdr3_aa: CASSGYSGSYEQYF
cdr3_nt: TGCGCCAGCAGCGGATACAGCGGCTCCTACGAGCAGTACTTC

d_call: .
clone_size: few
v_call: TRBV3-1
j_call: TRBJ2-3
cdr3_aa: CASSQGDQSTQYF
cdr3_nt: TGTGCCAGCAGCCAAGGCGACCAGAGTACGCAGTATTTT

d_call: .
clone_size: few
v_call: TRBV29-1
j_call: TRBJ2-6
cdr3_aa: CSVATYSGANVLTF
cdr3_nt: TGCAGCGTTGCGACTTACTCTGGGGCCAACGTCCTGACTTTC

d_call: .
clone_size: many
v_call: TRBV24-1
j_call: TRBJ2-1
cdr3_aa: CATSDSGQYNEQFF
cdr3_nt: TGTGCCACCAGTGATTCAGGACAATACAATGAGCAGTTCTTC

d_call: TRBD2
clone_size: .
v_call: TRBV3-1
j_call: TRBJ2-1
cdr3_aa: CASRLTSANEQFF
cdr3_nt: TGTGCCAGCAGACTCACTAGCGCCAATGAGCAGTTCTTC

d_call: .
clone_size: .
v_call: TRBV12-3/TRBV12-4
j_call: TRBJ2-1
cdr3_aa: CASSFYLSGGSYNEQFF
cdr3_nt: TGTGCCAGCAGTTTTTACCTAAGCGGAGGGTCTTACAATGAGCAGTTCTTC

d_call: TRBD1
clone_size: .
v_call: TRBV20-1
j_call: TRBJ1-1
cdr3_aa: CSARRTGDTEAFF
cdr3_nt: TGCAGTGCTAGAAGGACAGGGGACACTGAAGCTTTCTTT

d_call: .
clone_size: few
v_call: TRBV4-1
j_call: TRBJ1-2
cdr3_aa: CASSLTRDTAASGYTF
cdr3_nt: TGCGCCAGCAGCCTTACCCGGGACACCGCCGCCTCTGGCTACACCTTC

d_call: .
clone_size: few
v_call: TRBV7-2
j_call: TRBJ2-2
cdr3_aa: CASSLETTNTGELFF
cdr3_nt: TGTGCCAGCAGCTTAGAGACAACGAACACCGGGGAGCTGTTTTTT